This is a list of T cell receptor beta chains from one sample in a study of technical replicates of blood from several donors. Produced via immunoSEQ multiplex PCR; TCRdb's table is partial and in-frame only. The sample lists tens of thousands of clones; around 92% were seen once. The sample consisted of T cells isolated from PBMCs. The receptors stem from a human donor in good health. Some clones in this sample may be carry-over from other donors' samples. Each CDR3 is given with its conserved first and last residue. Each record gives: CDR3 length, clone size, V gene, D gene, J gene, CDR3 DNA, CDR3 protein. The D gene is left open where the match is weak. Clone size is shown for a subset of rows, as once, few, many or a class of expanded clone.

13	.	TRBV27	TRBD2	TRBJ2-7	TGTGCCAGCAGTGCCTACCTAGCGGACGAGCAGTACTTC	CASSAYLADEQYF
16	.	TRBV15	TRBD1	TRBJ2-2	TGTGCCACCAGCAGAGATATCGGGACAGTTGCCGGGGAGCTGTTTTTT	CATSRDIGTVAGELFF
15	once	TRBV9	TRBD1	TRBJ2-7	TGTGCCAGCAGCTCCTCGGGACAGGGTGCCCACGAGCAGTACTTC	CASSSSGQGAHEQYF
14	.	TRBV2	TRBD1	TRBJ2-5	TGTGCCAGCAGCACAGACAGGGGCCAAGAGACCCAGTACTTC	CASSTDRGQETQYF
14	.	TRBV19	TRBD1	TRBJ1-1	TGTGCCAGTAGTACAAACGGACAGGGGAGGGAAGCTTTCTTT	CASSTNGQGREAFF
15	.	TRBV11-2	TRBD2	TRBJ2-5	TGTGCCAGCAGCAAAGGACTAGCGGGAGAGGAGACCCAGTACTTC	CASSKGLAGEETQYF
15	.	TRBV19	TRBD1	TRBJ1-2	TGTGCCAGTAGTATAAGGGGACAGGGGAACTATGGCTACACCTTC	CASSIRGQGNYGYTF
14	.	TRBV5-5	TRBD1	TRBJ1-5	TGTGCCAGCAGCTTGGTAGGGGGCGAGCAGCCCCAGCATTTT	CASSLVGGEQPQHF
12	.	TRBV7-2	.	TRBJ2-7	TGTGCCAGCAGCTTTTCAGGTTCCGAGCAGTACTTC	CASSFSGSEQYF
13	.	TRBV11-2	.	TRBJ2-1	TGTGCCAGCAAAAGGGTCAGGGACAATGAGCAGTTCTTC	CASKRVRDNEQFF
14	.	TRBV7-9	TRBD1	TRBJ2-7	TGTGCCAGCAGCTTTGGGGACAGGGACTACGAGCAGTACTTC	CASSFGDRDYEQYF
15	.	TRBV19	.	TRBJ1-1	TGTGCCAGTAGTCACCGGACAGTTATGAACACTGAAGCTTTCTTT	CASSHRTVMNTEAFF
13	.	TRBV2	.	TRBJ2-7	TGTGCCAGCAGTCACGTAGACAGCTACGAGCAGTACTTC	CASSHVDSYEQYF
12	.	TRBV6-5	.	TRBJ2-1	TGTGCCAGCAGTCGGGACTACAATGAGCAGTTCTTC	CASSRDYNEQFF
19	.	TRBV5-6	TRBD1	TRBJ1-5	TGTGCCAGCAGCTTGTACCGAGACAGGGGCCTAGCGGGCAATCAGCCCCAGCATTTT	CASSLYRDRGLAGNQPQHF
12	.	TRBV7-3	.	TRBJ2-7	TGTGCCAGCAGCCCACAGGGTTCCGCGCAGTACTTC	CASSPQGSAQYF
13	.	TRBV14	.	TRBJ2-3	TGTGCCAGCAGCCAAGCTTTCAGAAATACGCAGTATTTT	CASSQAFRNTQYF
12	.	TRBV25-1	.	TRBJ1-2	TGTGCCAGCAGTGATGAGTTTTCTGGCTACACCTTC	CASSDEFSGYTF
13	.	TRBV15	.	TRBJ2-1	TGTGCCACCAGCAGAGATCCAGGCAATGAGCAGTTCTTC	CATSRDPGNEQFF
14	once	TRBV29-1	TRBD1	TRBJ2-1	TGCAGCATGGACAGGGGGAGTACCTACAATGAGCAGTTCTTC	CSMDRGSTYNEQFF
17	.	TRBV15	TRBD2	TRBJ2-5	TGTGCCACCAGCACTGTACGGACTAGCGACCTGTGGGAGACCCAGTACTTC	CATSTVRTSDLWETQYF
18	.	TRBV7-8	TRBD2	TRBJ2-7	TGTGCCAGCAGCTCCTCTGTGGTAGCGGGAGTGGGCTCCTACGAGCAGTACTTC	CASSSSVVAGVGSYEQYF
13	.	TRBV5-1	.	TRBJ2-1	TGCGCCAGCAGAGAGCAGGTTAGGAATGAGCAGTTCTTC	CASREQVRNEQFF
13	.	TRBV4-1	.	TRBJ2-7	TGCGCCAGCAGCCAAGATCAGGGAGGCGAGCAGTACTTC	CASSQDQGGEQYF
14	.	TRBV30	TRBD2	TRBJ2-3	TGTGCCTGGAGATCTAGCGGGACTTCAGATACGCAGTATTTT	CAWRSSGTSDTQYF
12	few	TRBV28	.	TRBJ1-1	TGTGCCACCCACCCAGGAAGGACTGAAGCTTTCTTT	CATHPGRTEAFF
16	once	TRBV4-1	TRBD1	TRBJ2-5	TGCGCCAGCAGATCCGTCCGGGACAGGGAGAAAGAGACCCAGTACTTC	CASRSVRDREKETQYF
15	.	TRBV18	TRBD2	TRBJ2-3	TGTGCCAGCTCACTTAGCGGGAGGGTCCCAAATACGCAGTATTTT	CASSLSGRVPNTQYF
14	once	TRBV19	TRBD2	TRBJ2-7	TGTGCCAGTAGTAAGACTAGCGGGGACTACGAGCAGTACTTC	CASSKTSGDYEQYF
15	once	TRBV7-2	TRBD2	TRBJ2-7	TGTGCCAGCAGCTTACTCGCGGGAGCAAGCTACGAGCAGTACTTC	CASSLLAGASYEQYF
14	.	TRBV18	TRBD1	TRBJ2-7	TGTGCCAGCTCACCGCGACAGGGGAACTACGAGCAGTACTTC	CASSPRQGNYEQYF
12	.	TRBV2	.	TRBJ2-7	TGTGCCAGTAGAAGCAACAGCTACGAGCAGTACTTC	CASRSNSYEQYF
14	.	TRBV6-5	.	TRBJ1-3	TGTGCCAGCAGCCCCCAGTACTCTGGAAACACCATATATTTT	CASSPQYSGNTIYF
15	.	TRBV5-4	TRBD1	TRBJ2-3	TGTGCCACACTGCCACTGACAGGGGGAAGGGATACGCAGTATTTT	CATLPLTGGRDTQYF
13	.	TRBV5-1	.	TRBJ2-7	TGCGCCAGCAGCCGAGCGGGTTCCTACGAGCAGTACTTC	CASSRAGSYEQYF
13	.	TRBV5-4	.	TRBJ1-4	TGTGCCAGCAGCTTGATCCAGAATGAAAAACTGTTTTTT	CASSLIQNEKLFF
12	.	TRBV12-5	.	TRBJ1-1	TGTGCTAGTGGTACGGCGAGGCCTGAAGCTTTCTTT	CASGTARPEAFF
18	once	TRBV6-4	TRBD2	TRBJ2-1	TGTGCCAGCAGTGACTTGGGACTAGCGGGAGGGCCCTCCAATGAGCAGTTCTTC	CASSDLGLAGGPSNEQFF
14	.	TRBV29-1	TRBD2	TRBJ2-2	TGCAGCGGTGGGACTAGCGGGAGCGCCGGGGAGCTGTTTTTT	CSGGTSGSAGELFF
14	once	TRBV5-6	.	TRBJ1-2	TGTGCCAGCAGCTTGGGGGACACCTCCTATGGCTACACCTTC	CASSLGDTSYGYTF
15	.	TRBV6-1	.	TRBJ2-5	TGTGCCAGCACCCCATCGACTGGGTACCAAGAGACCCAGTACTTC	CASTPSTGYQETQYF
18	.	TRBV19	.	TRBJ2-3	TGTGCCAGTAGTATAGGGCCTGTGACTAGTAAGCTGACAGATACGCAGTATTTT	CASSIGPVTSKLTDTQYF